These 19 T cell receptor beta chains came from one sample sequenced in a study of lymphopenia after photon versus proton radiotherapy. The data were produced by immunoSEQ multiplex PCR, yet TCRdb's version contains in-frame clones alone and is incomplete. The sample contains 50,000 or so clones, 92% of which appear only once. The sample consisted of peripheral blood, taken from a patient treated with photon-based radiotherapy. The receptors derive from a woman aged 40 to 49 with cholangiocarcinoma.

This clone has a single count. The rearrangement links TRBV30 to TRBJ1-1, with unresolved D. Trimming removed 3 bases at V and 0 bases at J, with 11 bases between. Germline assignment: CDR1 GTSNPN and CDR2 SVGIG (reference sequence). This CDR3 contains 14 residues. The CDR3 is CAWSPAGMNTEAFF. The CDR3 DNA reads as TGTGCCTGGAGCCCCGCAGGTATGAACACTGAAGCTTTCTTT.

The V and J genes are TRBV5-1 and TRBJ2-3; 9 bases fit TRBD1. CDR3 length: 14 residues. The V segment lost 4 bases and the J segment 6 bases; nucleotides outside the gene matches: 6. CDR1 is SGHRS and CDR2 is YFSETQ in the germline V gene. CDR3 nucleotide sequence: TGCGCCAGCAGCGTGACAGGGGGAGGGGATACGCAGTATTTT. It specifies CASSVTGGGDTQYF.

The genes are TRBV30 and TRBJ2-5, with D possibly called TRBD1 or TRBD2 (6 bases each). The V gene's germline CDR1 is GTSNPN and CDR2 SVGIG (reference sequence). The CDR3 loop spans 14 amino acids. Trimming cost V 3 bases and J 4 bases, with 15 bases left between them. The CDR3 is CAWSLVQGGETQYF. For the CDR3, the DNA is TGTGCCTGGAGCTTGGTACAGGGAGGAGAGACCCAGTACTTC.

The genes are TRBV7-2 and TRBJ2-7, with 8 bases lining up with TRBD2. Trimming at V came to 5 bases and at J to 4 bases, leaving 7 bases not matched to a gene. Germline V gene data show CDR1 as SGHTA and CDR2 as FQGNSA. This CDR3 has 14 residues. CDR3 residues: CASSPSGTRYEQYF. CDR3 nucleotides: TGTGCCAGCAGCCCCTCCGGGACTAGATACGAGCAGTACTTC.

The V and J genes are TRBV11-3 and TRBJ2-2; no firm D call. Trimming shortened V by 5 bases and J by 4 bases, and 5 bases separated the two germline ends. The CDR3 is 12 amino acids. Per the germline V gene, CDR1 is SGHNT and CDR2 is YENEEA. The CDR3 sequence is CASSPVTGELFF. In nucleotides, the CDR3 is TGTGCCAGCAGCCCGGTCACCGGGGAGCTGTTTTTT.

The genes are TRBV10-1 and TRBJ2-1, with 11 nucleotides matching TRBD1. The junction had 4 bases not matched to a gene; V was cut back by 1 base and J by 8 bases. CDR1 is WNHNN, CDR2 SYGVQD, per germline (reference sequence). The CDR3 contains 15 residues. CDR3 nucleotides: TGCGCCAGCAGTGAGTTGGGGACAGGGGGAGATGAGCAGTTCTTC. This translates into CASSELGTGGDEQFF.

The chain joins TRBV27 to TRBJ1-1; D is undetermined. The CDR3 consists of 12 residues. Germline V gives CDR1 MNHEY, CDR2 SMNVEV (reference sequence). Trimming removed 5 bases at V and 4 bases at J, with 8 bases between. CDR3 DNA sequence: TGTGCCAGCAGTCCCCCGAGCACTGAAGCTTTCTTT. Translating gives CASSPPSTEAFF.

The rearrangement uses TRBV7-9 and TRBJ2-1; TRBD2 aligns across 14 bases. The germline V gene has CDR1 SEHNR and CDR2 FQNEAQ (reference sequence). V trimming: 4 bases; J trimming: 4 bases; junction bases outside the gene matches: 6. The CDR3 runs to 17 residues. The CDR3 DNA is TGTGCCAGCAGCTCGACTAGCGGGAGGGCGAGGTACAATGAGCAGTTCTTC. Protein: CASSSTSGRARYNEQFF.

The chain uses TRBV27 and TRBJ1-1, with 7 bases that match TRBD1. J lost 8 bases, V lost 3 bases, and 3 bases had no gene match. This CDR3 is 12 amino acids long. In germline, CDR1 is MNHEY, CDR2 SMNVEV (reference sequence). In DNA, the CDR3 is TGTGCCAGCAGTTTTTCAGGGGGGGAAGCTTTCTTT. Protein product: CASSFSGGEAFF.

The chain couples TRBV7-6 to TRBJ1-2, with TRBD1 matching over 11 bases. Unmatched junction bases numbered 1, after V lost 4 bases and J lost 6 bases. The germline gives CDR1 SGHVS, CDR2 FNYEAQ. This CDR3 region has 13 residues. CDR3 sequence reads: CASSSDRGHGYTF. CDR3 bases: TGTGCCAGCAGCTCGGACAGGGGGCATGGCTACACCTTC.

V and J are TRBV19 and TRBJ1-3; D uncertain. The length of the CDR3 is 13 residues. CDR1 and CDR2 (germline): LNHDA, SQIVND (reference sequence). Trimming left V 2 bases short and J 1 base short, with 3 bases between. Here the CDR3 reads CASSIPSGNTIYF. CDR3 bases: TGTGCCAGTAGTATACCATCTGGAAACACCATATATTTT.

The V gene is TRBV4-3, the J gene TRBJ2-1; 8 bases agree with TRBD2. The CDR3 spans 16 residues. V shed 0 bases, J shed 3 bases, and the junction held 4 bases outside the gene matches. Germline CDR1 LGHNA, CDR2 YSLEER. This CDR3 is CASSQDLSGIYNEQFF. DNA for the CDR3: TGCGCCAGCAGCCAAGATCTTAGCGGGATCTACAATGAGCAGTTCTTC.

V and J are TRBV7-2 and TRBJ2-5; 11 nucleotides align to TRBD2. Germline V gene data show CDR1 as SGHTA and CDR2 as FQGNSA. Unmatched junction bases numbered 7, after V lost 1 base and J lost 0 bases. The CDR3 runs 18 residues. The CDR3 sequence: CASSLGGSGRGNQETQYF. CDR3 DNA: TGTGCCAGCAGCTTAGGAGGTAGCGGGAGGGGTAACCAAGAGACCCAGTACTTC.

DNA of the CDR3: TGTGCCAGCAGTTTATGGGTGCCATTCACAGGGGCCGGGGAGCTGTTTTTT. Amino acid sequence: CASSLWVPFTGAGELFF. V and J are TRBV28 and TRBJ2-2, with 7 bases identical to TRBD1. The CDR3 length is 17 residues. Germline CDR1 is MDHEN and CDR2 is SYDVKM. After removal of 0 bases from V and 6 bases from J, the junction contained 10 bases not matched to a gene.

This chain connects TRBV6-1 to TRBJ2-7; TRBD2 matches 7 bases. Looked up from germline, CDR1 is MNHNS and CDR2 is SASEGT. The V and J ends lost 0 bases and 4 bases, in that order; junction bases with no gene match: 12. The CDR3 has 17 amino acids. The DNA of the CDR3 is TGTGCCAGCAGTGAAGCGCCTCGGGGGGTAGTGGTGTACGAGCAGTACTTC. It translates to CASSEAPRGVVVYEQYF.

V usage is TRBV7-9 and J usage is TRBJ2-5, with TRBD1 as a possible D gene (6 bases). With 3 bases removed from V and 4 bases from J, the gap between germline ends came to 21 bases. CDR3 length: 17 amino acids. Germline V gene data show CDR1 as SEHNR and CDR2 as FQNEAQ (reference sequence). The CDR3 DNA follows: TGTGCCAGCAGCTTTAGTCGGACAGCTCCGAGGGGAGAGACCCAGTACTTC. It yields the protein CASSFSRTAPRGETQYF.

Here the CDR3 DNA reads TGCGCCAGCAGCCCAGCCCCGGGAACGGTTAGCACAGATACGCAGTATTTT. Protein: CASSPAPGTVSTDTQYF. The J gene is TRBJ2-3, the V gene TRBV4-3, with a possible D match to TRBD2 (5 bases). CDR3 length: 17 amino acids. The germline gives CDR1 LGHNA, CDR2 YSLEER. V lost 4 bases to trimming and J lost 0 bases, with 17 bases between them.

The chain joins TRBV10-3 to TRBJ1-2, with 10 positions matching TRBD1. J was trimmed by 8 bases and V by 5 bases; bases with no gene match: 8. Germline-derived CDR1 and CDR2 are ENHRY and SYGVKD. The CDR3 covers 14 residues. In DNA form, the CDR3 reads TGTGCCATCAGTAAACCGGGACAGGGGCCCGGCTACACCTTC. Protein sequence: CAISKPGQGPGYTF.

The chain employs TRBV29-1 and TRBJ1-2, with 7 bases lining up with TRBD1. Germline loops: CDR1 SQVTM, CDR2 ANQGSEA. With 2 bases clipped from V and 2 bases from J, the junction kept 2 bases outside the gene matches. This CDR3 is 13 amino acids long. The CDR3 spells CSVEQGGNYGYTF. The CDR3 coding sequence is TGCAGCGTTGAACAGGGGGGCAACTATGGCTACACCTTC.